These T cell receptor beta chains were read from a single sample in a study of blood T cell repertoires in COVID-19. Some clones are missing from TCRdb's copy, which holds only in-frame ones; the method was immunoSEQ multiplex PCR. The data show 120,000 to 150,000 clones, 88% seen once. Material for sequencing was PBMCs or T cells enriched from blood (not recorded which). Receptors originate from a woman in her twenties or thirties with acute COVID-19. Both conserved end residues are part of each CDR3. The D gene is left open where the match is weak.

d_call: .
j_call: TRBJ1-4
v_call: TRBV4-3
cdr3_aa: CASSQDRGGFEKLFF

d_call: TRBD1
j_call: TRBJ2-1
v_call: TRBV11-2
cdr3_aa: CASSLDRGYNEQFF

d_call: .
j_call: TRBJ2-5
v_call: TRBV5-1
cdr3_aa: CASSLSGGPETQYF

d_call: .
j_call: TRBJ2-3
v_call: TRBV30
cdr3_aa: CAWNPGRSTDTQYF

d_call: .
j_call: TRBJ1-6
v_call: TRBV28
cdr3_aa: CATLSGGGNSPLHF

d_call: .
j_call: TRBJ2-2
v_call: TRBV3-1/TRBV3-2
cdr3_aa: CASSQVGAGELFF

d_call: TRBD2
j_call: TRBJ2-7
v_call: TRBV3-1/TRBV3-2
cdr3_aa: CASSHLASGTYEQYF

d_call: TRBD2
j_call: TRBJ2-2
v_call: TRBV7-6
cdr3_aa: CASSLGHQTSGRAGELFF

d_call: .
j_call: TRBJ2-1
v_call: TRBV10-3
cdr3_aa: CAISESGGPTFF

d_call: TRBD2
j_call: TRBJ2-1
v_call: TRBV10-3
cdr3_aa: CAISEQPGTSRFF

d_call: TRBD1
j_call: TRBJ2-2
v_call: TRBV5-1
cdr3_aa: CASSANRGSNTGELFF

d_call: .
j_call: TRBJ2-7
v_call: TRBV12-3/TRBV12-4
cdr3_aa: CASSYEGAQYF

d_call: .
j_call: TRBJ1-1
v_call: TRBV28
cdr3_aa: CASNLEGSTEAFF

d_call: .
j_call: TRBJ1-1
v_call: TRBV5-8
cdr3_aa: CASSLGYGTRGLEAFF

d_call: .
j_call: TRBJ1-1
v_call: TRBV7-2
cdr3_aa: CASSFQRNAEAFF

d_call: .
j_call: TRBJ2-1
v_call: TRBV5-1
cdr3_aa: CASSSLADLNEQFF

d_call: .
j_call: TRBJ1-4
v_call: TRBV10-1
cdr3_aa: CASPPARQADYEKLFF

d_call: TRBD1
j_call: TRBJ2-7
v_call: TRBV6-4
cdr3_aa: CASTPYPGTGGWEQYF

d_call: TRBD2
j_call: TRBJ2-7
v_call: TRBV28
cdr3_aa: CASSSAIAGGYEQYF

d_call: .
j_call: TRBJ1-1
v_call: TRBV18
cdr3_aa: CASSPLIQGADTEAFF

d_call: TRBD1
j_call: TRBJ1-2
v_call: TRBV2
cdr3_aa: CASSEAGQLNYGYTF

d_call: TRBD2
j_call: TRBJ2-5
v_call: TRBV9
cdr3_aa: CASSRRLAGEQETQYF

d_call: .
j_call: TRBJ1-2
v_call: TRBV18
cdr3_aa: CASSPFRELDYGYTF

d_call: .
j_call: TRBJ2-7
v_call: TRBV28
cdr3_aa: CASSPDGFTSYEQYF

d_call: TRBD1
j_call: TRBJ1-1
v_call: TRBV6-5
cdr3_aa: CASSPNRGNTEAFF

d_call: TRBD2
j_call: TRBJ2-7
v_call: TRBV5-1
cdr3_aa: CASSETFSGRWYEQYF

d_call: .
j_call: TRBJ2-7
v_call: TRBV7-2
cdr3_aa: CASSLTVLGDYEQYF

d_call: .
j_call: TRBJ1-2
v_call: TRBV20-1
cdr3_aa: CSAREGGYTF

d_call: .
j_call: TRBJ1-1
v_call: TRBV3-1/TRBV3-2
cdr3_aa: CASSPGANTEAFF

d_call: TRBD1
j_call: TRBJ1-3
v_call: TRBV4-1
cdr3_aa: CASSQEQRDRGSHGGNTIYF

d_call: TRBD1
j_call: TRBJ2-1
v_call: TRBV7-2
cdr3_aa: CASSRTPGTDSYNEQFF

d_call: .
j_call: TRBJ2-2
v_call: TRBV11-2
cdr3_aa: CASSGQGNTGELFF

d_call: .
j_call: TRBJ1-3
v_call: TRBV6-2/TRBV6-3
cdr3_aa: CASSETGTSGNTIYF

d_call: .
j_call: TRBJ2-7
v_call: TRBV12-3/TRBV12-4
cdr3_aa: CASSLGSGYEQYF

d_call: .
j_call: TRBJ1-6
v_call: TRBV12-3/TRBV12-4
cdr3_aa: CASSYSGDSPLHF

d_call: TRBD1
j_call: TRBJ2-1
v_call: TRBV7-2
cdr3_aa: CASSTPDRVGIEQFF

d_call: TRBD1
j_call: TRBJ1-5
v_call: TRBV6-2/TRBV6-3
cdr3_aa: CASSYDEGAYQPQHF

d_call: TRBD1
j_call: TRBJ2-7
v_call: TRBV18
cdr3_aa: CASSPGTGGSYEQYF

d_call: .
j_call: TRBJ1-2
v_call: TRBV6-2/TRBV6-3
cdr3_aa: CASSYSALRSYGYTF

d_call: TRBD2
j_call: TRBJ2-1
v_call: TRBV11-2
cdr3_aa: CASSSPRRSGTSGSDEQFF

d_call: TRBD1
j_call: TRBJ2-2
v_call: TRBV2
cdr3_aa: CASSEARQGAVAGELFF

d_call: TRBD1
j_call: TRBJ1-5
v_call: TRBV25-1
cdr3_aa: CASTSRGDQPQHF

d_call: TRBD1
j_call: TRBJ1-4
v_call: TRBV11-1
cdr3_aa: CASSFGTGSGEKLFF

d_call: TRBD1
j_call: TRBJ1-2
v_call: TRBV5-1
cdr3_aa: CASTRDRGDDWGYTF

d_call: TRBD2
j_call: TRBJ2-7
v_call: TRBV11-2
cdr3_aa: CASSLMLTSGAYEQYF